The 30 T cell receptor beta chains in this list originate from one sample, sequenced in a study of read filtering for tumor transcriptome and immune sequencing. The library was built from 400 ng RNA with molecular barcoded adaptors for alpha/delta and beta/gamma chains. TCRdb passed the reads through MiXCR, listing each CDR3 protein once. The sample holds around 23,000 distinct CDR3 sequences; approximately 22% are singletons and the top ten take more than 45%. Source material: a population of CD138-negative cells sorted from bone marrow. Receptors originate from a donor at least 40 years old with multiple myeloma.

The genes are TRBV9 and TRBJ2-1; TRBD1 might be the D (5 bases). CDR1 SGDLS and CDR2 YYNGEE come from the germline V gene. Deletions cut 4 bases from V and 4 bases from J, with 15 bases between. CDR3 size: 15 residues. The CDR3 nucleotides read TGTGCCAGCAGCCCCCAATTTGGGGCTTACAATGAGCAGTTCTTC. It translates to CASSPQFGAYNEQFF.

Of note for this clonotype: Its ends do not fully match the called genes, so a read error is possible. This rearrangement joins TRBV5-6 to TRBJ1-1, with TRBD1 identical over 9 bases. Germline V gene sequence: CDR1 SGHDT, CDR2 YYEEEE. The length of the CDR3 is 12 residues. CDR3 DNA sequence: TGCGCCAGCAGCATTGGACAGGGGAAGGCTTTCTTT. Translation gives CASSIGQGKAFF.

Points on this clonotype: A clone one base away is much larger, so this may be a read error. The CDR3 reads CASRDRCYNQPQHF. The CDR3 DNA sequence: TGTGCCAGCAGGGACAGGTGCTACAATCAGCCCCAGCATTTT. V gene TRBV6-5 combines with J gene TRBJ1-5; 7 nucleotides line up with TRBD1. This CDR3 has 14 residues. V was clipped by 6 bases and J by 3 bases; unmatched bases: 5. The germline gives CDR1 MNHEY, CDR2 SVGAGI.

This clonotype was seen many times. The chain employs TRBV9 and TRBJ2-2; D is unclear. V lost 6 bases to trimming and J lost 1 base, with 10 bases between them. Germline V gene sequence: CDR1 SGDLS, CDR2 YYNGEE. CDR3 length: 14 residues. This CDR3 reads CASTGSQNTGELFF. The CDR3, as DNA: TGTGCCAGCACCGGCAGCCAGAACACCGGGGAGCTGTTTTTT.

This clonotype has at least ten counts. J is TRBJ2-3 and V is TRBV28, with D uncertain. The CDR3 has 11 amino acids. The germline V gene has CDR1 MDHEN and CDR2 SYDVKM. V lost 3 bases, J lost 2 bases, and 0 bases lay in between. The CDR3, as DNA: TGTGCCAGCAGTTTCACAGATACGCAGTATTTT. Amino acid sequence: CASSFTDTQYF.

On this clonotype: This may come from a read error, since a much larger clone is one base off. This chain links TRBV28 with TRBJ2-7; 10 bases match TRBD1. The CDR3 is 15 amino acids. Unmatched junction bases numbered 9, after V lost 5 bases and J lost 5 bases. Germline lookup yields CDR1 MDHEN and CDR2 SYDVKM. The CDR3 nucleotides are TGTGCCAGCAGTCTTCAGGGACAGGGGCTCCACGAGCAGTACTTC. This gives the protein CASSLQGQGLHEQYF.

This clonotype was observed a few times. One base away lies a much larger clone, so this may be a sequencing read error. V usage is TRBV21-1 and J usage is TRBJ2-3; the table names TRBD2, a call not compared with the DNA. TRBV21-1 is noted as a pseudogene. The CDR3 contains 16 residues. CDR3 in DNA: TGTGCCAGCAGCAGACTAAGCTCGGCCGGCACAGATACGCAGTATTTT. The encoded protein is CASSRLSSAGTDTQYF.

This chain links TRBV20-1 with TRBJ2-3; 7 bases line up with TRBD1. The CDR3 consists of 15 residues. Per germline, CDR1 DFQATT and CDR2 SNEGSKA (reference sequence). Germline trimming cut 0 bases from V and 5 bases from J; bases unmatched to any gene: 8. Here the CDR3 DNA reads TGCAGTGCTAGAGAAGGGGGCCGTCACGGAGATACGCAGTATTTT. The encoded protein is CSAREGGRHGDTQYF.

The genes are TRBV6-6 and TRBJ2-3; D is possibly TRBD1 or TRBD2 (6 bases each). The CDR3 totals 19 residues. CDR1 and CDR2 from the germline V gene are MNHNY and SVGAGI (reference sequence). The V gene lost 2 bases and the J gene lost 4 bases, with 25 bases spanning the gap. CDR3 coding DNA: TGTGCCAGCAGTTACCCGACTCTACCGGGACGGGGGCTCGCAGATACGCAGTATTTT. Translation: CASSYPTLPGRGLADTQYF.

This clonotype was seen many times. The chain couples TRBV20-1 to TRBJ1-2, with 9 bases matching TRBD1. Germline-derived CDR1 and CDR2 are DFQATT and SNEGSKA (reference sequence). Unmatched junction bases numbered 6, after V lost 0 bases and J lost 4 bases. The CDR3 runs to 15 residues. The CDR3: CSARDLTGGLYGYTF. CDR3 DNA sequence: TGCAGTGCTAGAGACCTTACAGGGGGCCTCTATGGCTACACCTTC.

V usage is TRBV28 and J usage is TRBJ2-7, with D possibly TRBD1 on 5 matching bases. Trimming removed 7 bases from V and 0 bases from J, with 7 bases in between. The CDR3 spans 12 residues. The germline V gene has CDR1 MDHEN and CDR2 SYDVKM. The CDR3 sequence is CASTGSSYEQYF. The CDR3 DNA is TGTGCCAGCACAGGGTCCTCCTACGAGCAGTACTTC.

In its sample, this clonotype was seen many times. This rearrangement joins TRBV2 to TRBJ1-2, with a possible D match to TRBD1 (5 bases). Trimming took off 4 bases at V and 6 bases at J, with 21 bases between the two ends. The CDR3 spans 16 residues. Germline assignment: CDR1 SNHLY and CDR2 FYNNEI. The chain's CDR3 is CASSVETGTQGHGYTF. The CDR3 DNA sequence: TGTGCCAGCAGTGTAGAAACCGGGACCCAGGGCCATGGCTACACCTTC.

In its sample, this clonotype was seen many times. The chain couples TRBV7-9 to TRBJ2-1; D is tentatively TRBD1 or TRBD2 (5 bases each). Germline values: CDR1 SEHNR, CDR2 FQNEAQ (reference sequence). Trimming removed 7 bases from V and 1 base from J, with 17 bases in between. The CDR3 totals 16 residues. The CDR3 protein is CASTTTRDHSYNEQFF. The CDR3 bases are TGTGCCAGCACCACAACCCGGGACCATTCCTACAATGAGCAGTTCTTC.

This clonotype has only a few counts. This chain connects TRBV2 to TRBJ2-3; D unclear. Trimming stripped 3 bases from V and 4 bases from J, with 8 bases between. Germline CDR1 and CDR2: SNHLY and FYNNEI. The CDR3 totals 13 residues. The CDR3 spells CASSDVGSDTQYF. The CDR3 nucleotides are TGTGCCAGCAGTGATGTCGGGTCAGATACGCAGTATTTT.

This clonotype was recorded a few times. The V and J genes are TRBV12-3 or TRBV12-4 and TRBJ2-1, with TRBD2 matching over 9 bases. This CDR3 contains 17 residues. Trimming removed 5 bases from V and 0 bases from J; junction bases left unmatched: 8. The CDR3 loop reads CASSPLGAGGSYNEQFF. DNA of the CDR3: TGTGCCAGCAGTCCCCTTGGAGCGGGGGGCTCCTACAATGAGCAGTTCTTC.

Comments on this clonotype: A read error is possible here, since a much larger clone lies one base away. The V and J genes are TRBV10-3 and TRBJ2-1, with D perhaps TRBD1 or TRBD2 (6 bases each). CDR3 size: 15 residues. Germline V gene sequence: CDR1 ENHRY, CDR2 SYGVKD. V was pared by 4 bases and J by 7 bases, with 17 bases between. CDR3 loop: CAISVSRGHQNEQFF. CDR3 in DNA: TGTGCCATCAGTGTGTCACGGGGGCACCAAAATGAGCAGTTCTTC.

The rearrangement uses TRBV29-1 and TRBJ1-2, with D perhaps matching TRBD1 (6 bases). Trimming took off 8 bases at V and 2 bases at J, with 27 bases between the two ends. The germline V gene encodes CDR1 SQVTM and CDR2 ANQGSEA. This CDR3 is built from 17 residues. The chain's CDR3 is CSTENVGDKSYNYGYTF. As DNA, the CDR3 is TGCAGCACAGAAAATGTTGGGGACAAGAGTTACAACTATGGCTACACCTTC.

This clonotype was seen repeatedly, ten times or more. The V gene is TRBV20-1, the J gene TRBJ1-1; D ambiguous. Germline V gene data show CDR1 as DFQATT and CDR2 as SNEGSKA (reference sequence). The CDR3 loop spans 15 amino acids. Trimming removed 1 base at V and 2 bases at J, with 14 bases between. The CDR3 DNA sequence: TGCAGTGCTAGAGGTTGGACGGTGCTAAACACTGAAGCTTTCTTT. Amino acids: CSARGWTVLNTEAFF.

At least ten counts were recorded for this clonotype. The chain combines TRBV5-5 with TRBJ2-4, with D unresolved. V was shortened by 0 bases and J by 5 bases, with 6 bases between the two germline ends. There are 13 residues in the CDR3. Germline lookup yields CDR1 SGHKS and CDR2 YYEKEE (reference sequence). The CDR3 spells CASSLGFENIQYF. The DNA of the CDR3 is TGTGCCAGCAGCTTGGGGTTCGAAAACATTCAGTACTTC.

This clonotype was seen a handful of times. The chain joins TRBV29-1 to TRBJ2-2; D might be TRBD2 (6 bases). Germline CDR1 is SQVTM and CDR2 is ANQGSEA. This CDR3 region has 17 residues. Deletions cut 6 bases from V and 1 base from J, with 21 bases between. CDR3 nucleotides: TGCAGCGTCCGGGGAATAATGCAGGGACTGAACACCGGGGAGCTGTTTTTT. It yields the protein CSVRGIMQGLNTGELFF.

The sample holds many counts of this clonotype. V and J are TRBV5-1 and TRBJ1-1; D not resolved. The CDR3 runs to 12 residues. Per the germline V gene, CDR1 is SGHRS and CDR2 is YFSETQ. Trimming left V 0 bases short and J 4 bases short, with 4 bases between. This CDR3 reads CASSLVTTEAFF. The CDR3 DNA is TGCGCCAGCAGCTTGGTGACCACTGAAGCTTTCTTT.

This clonotype qualifies as medium-sized (0.01 to 0.1%). The chain uses TRBV3-1 and TRBJ2-1, with no clear D. CDR1 LGHDT and CDR2 YNNKEL come from the germline V gene (reference sequence). The CDR3 contains 13 residues. Trimming cost V 2 bases and J 4 bases, with 6 bases left between them. In DNA, the CDR3 is TGTGCCAGCAGCCAACTGCTTTACAATGAGCAGTTCTTC. Protein sequence: CASSQLLYNEQFF.

This clonotype occurred many times. The gene calls are TRBV2 and TRBJ1-4; D gene ambiguous. V dropped 6 bases and J dropped 5 bases, with 4 bases sitting between them. This CDR3 region has 11 residues. The germline V gene has CDR1 SNHLY and CDR2 FYNNEI. CDR3 sequence reads: CASSWNEKLFF. The DNA of the CDR3 is TGTGCCAGCAGCTGGAATGAAAAACTGTTTTTT.

This clonotype was counted ten times or more. The V gene is TRBV12-3 or TRBV12-4, the J gene TRBJ1-6; D not resolved. The germline V and J ends were trimmed by 1 base and 3 bases, with 7 bases remaining between them. The CDR3 covers 15 residues. DNA of the CDR3: TGTGCCAGCAGTTTAGTCGCTATCTATAATTCACCCCTCCACTTT. It codes for CASSLVAIYNSPLHF.

This clonotype was recorded many times. The V and J genes are TRBV20-1 and TRBJ2-3; 11 bases match TRBD2. J was trimmed by 1 base and V by 8 bases; bases with no gene match: 17. The length of the CDR3 is 18 residues. Germline loops: CDR1 DFQATT, CDR2 SNEGSKA (reference sequence). The CDR3 sequence is CSHPQGSGGAGRTDTQYF. The DNA for the CDR3 is TGCAGTCACCCCCAGGGTAGCGGGGGGGCCGGTCGCACAGATACGCAGTATTTT.

This clonotype has ten or more counts. The J gene is TRBJ2-3, the V gene TRBV2; 11 bases are shared with TRBD1. CDR3 length: 16 amino acids. Germline CDR1 reads SNHLY; CDR2 reads FYNNEI. V trimming: 3 bases; J trimming: 4 bases; junction bases outside the gene matches: 6. For the CDR3, the DNA is TGTGCCAGCAGTGATCTTTGGACAGGGGGCCCAGATACGCAGTATTTT. Translation: CASSDLWTGGPDTQYF.

A few counts support this clonotype. A much larger clone sits a single nucleotide away, making a read error possible. CDR3 in amino acids: CACSLGDTQYF. The CDR3 DNA sequence: TGTGCCTGCAGTTTAGGTGATACGCAGTATTTT. The rearrangement uses TRBV12-3 or TRBV12-4 and TRBJ2-3, with unresolved D. The CDR3 has 11 residues.

V gene TRBV19 combines with J gene TRBJ2-3, with TRBD2 matching 8 bases. CDR1 and CDR2 (germline): LNHDA, SQIVND (reference sequence). V shed 1 base, J shed 1 base, and the junction held 1 base outside the gene matches. This CDR3 region has 15 residues. CDR3 bases: TGTGCCAGTAGTATAGCCGGGGGGGGCACAGATACGCAGTATTTT. Its protein product is CASSIAGGGTDTQYF.

A word on this clonotype: This is likely an artifact of a read error, given a far larger clone one base away. The chain carries TRBV24-1 and TRBJ2-1, with 8 bases lining up with TRBD1. V gave up 6 bases and J gave up 13 bases; unmatched junction bases: 13. Germline lookup yields CDR1 KGHDR and CDR2 SFDVKD. The CDR3 covers 14 residues. The CDR3 loop is CATSSAGGAETQFF. CDR3 DNA sequence: TGTGCCACCAGTTCCGCAGGGGGCGCAGAGACCCAGTTCTTC.

This clonotype has a handful of counts. The junction does not match germline at one end; this may be a read error. This chain connects TRBV20-1 to TRBJ2-3, with D possibly matching TRBD1 (5 bases). Per germline, CDR1 DFQATT and CDR2 SNEGSKA (reference sequence). This CDR3 has 13 amino acids. CDR3 DNA: TGCGGTGCTACCGCAGGGAAGGGAGATACGCAGTATTTT. Translating gives CGATAGKGDTQYF.